The 18 T cell receptor beta chains given below trace back to one sample, sequenced in a study of Graves' ophthalmopathy and Graves' hyperthyroidism. Amplification of TCR beta CDR3 regions used RNA transcripts. RT-PCR was first run with HTBI primers, then multiplex PCR in a second round. TCRdb ran MiXCR on the multiplex PCR reads and lists one entry per CDR3 protein. Of about 1.1 million distinct CDR3 sequences listed, less than 45% are singletons. Sequenced: peripheral blood or thyroid tissue (not recorded which). These receptors were collected from an adult man with Graves' hyperthyroidism.

This chain connects TRBV4-1 to TRBJ2-4, with D tentatively TRBD2 (5 bases). V lost 0 bases and J lost 1, with 10 bases in between. CDR3 length: 16 amino acids. Germline V CDR1 and CDR2: MGHRA, YSYEKL. The CDR3 reads CASSQEGGFAKNIQYF. CDR3 bases: TGCGCCAGCAGCCAAGAAGGAGGCTTTGCCAAAAACATTCAGTACTTC.

CDR3 sequence (DNA): TGCAGTGCTAGAGAGCTCCGATGGGGTCAGACACCCCTCCACTTT. The encoded protein is CSARELRWGQTPLHF. The rearrangement joins TRBV20-1 to TRBJ1-6; D not resolved. The germline gives CDR1 DFQATT, CDR2 SNEGSKA (reference sequence). The CDR3 runs to 15 residues. V lost 0 bases and J 11 bases, leaving 17 bases between the germline ends.

About this clonotype itself: The conserved phenylalanine or tryptophan is not found at the CDR3 terminus, so this likely reflects a read error. V and J are TRBV7-2 and TRBJ2-7, with 7 bases fitting TRBD2. Germline V gene lookup returns CDR1 SGHTA and CDR2 FQGNSA. The CDR3 spans 15 residues. V gave up 4 bases and J gave up 5 bases; unmatched junction bases: 11. CDR3 in amino acids: CASSSPDGGSDEQYL. CDR3 in DNA: TGTGCCAGCAGCTCCCCGGACGGGGGGTCCGACGAGCAGTACCTC.

To note about this clonotype: This CDR3 fails to terminate in the conserved phenylalanine or tryptophan, so it likely reflects a read error. The DNA is omitted, as the CDR3 cannot be located on it reliably, and the CDR3 follows TCRdb's listing. The chain employs TRBV5-6 and TRBJ2-5; TRBD1 reflects the table's D call only, with no check against the DNA. From germline, CDR1 is SGHDT and CDR2 YYEEEE. The CDR3 length is 9 residues, termini included. The CDR3 loop is CASRDRGYT.

This chain uses TRBV29-1 with TRBJ2-7; D remains ambiguous. The V gene lost 8 bases and the J gene lost 6 bases, with 17 bases spanning the gap. CDR1 and CDR2 (germline): SQVTM, ANQGSEA. The CDR3 is 12 amino acids. CDR3 residues: CSSPSATGEQYF. CDR3 in DNA: TGCAGCTCACCGTCGGCCACGGGCGAGCAGTACTTC.

The chain combines TRBV20-1 with TRBJ1-5; 12 bases agree with TRBD1. CDR1 is DFQATT and CDR2 is SNEGSKA in the germline V gene (reference sequence). This CDR3 is 16 amino acids long. V was clipped by 7 bases and J by 1 base; unmatched bases: 8. The CDR3 DNA reads as TGCAGTGGGTTCCGGGACAGGGGGCGAAGCAATCAGCCCCAGCATTTT. This codes for CSGFRDRGRSNQPQHF.

On this clonotype itself: The CDR3 does not end in the conserved phenylalanine or tryptophan, so this is likely a read error. No DNA is shown, since the ends of the CDR3 on it are uncertain; the CDR3 is the one TCRdb lists. The chain employs TRBV12-3 or TRBV12-4 and TRBJ2-5; the table's TRBD1 call for D was not verified on the DNA. The CDR3 is made up of 16 amino acids, end residues included. CDR3 sequence: CASSPLDRGVGYTFGS.

The rearrangement links TRBV6-2 or TRBV6-3 to TRBJ2-7; no definite D call. V lost 4 bases and J 3 bases, leaving 13 bases between the germline ends. In germline, CDR1 is MNHEY, CDR2 SVGEGT. The CDR3 runs 14 residues. The CDR3 sequence is CASSSPVTVYEQYF. For the CDR3, the DNA is TGTGCCAGCAGTTCCCCAGTAACGGTCTACGAGCAGTACTTC.

In this sample, this clonotype turned up many times. The CDR3 DNA reads TGCGCCAGCAGCTTGGCTCCCCGGGTGGACACTGAAGCTTTCTTT. It is translated as CASSLAPRVDTEAFF. The genes are TRBV5-1 and TRBJ1-1, with D unclear. Trimming took off 0 bases at V and 3 bases at J, with 12 bases between the two ends. This CDR3 is built from 15 residues. The germline V gene encodes CDR1 SGHRS and CDR2 YFSETQ.

The V gene is TRBV7-3, the J gene TRBJ2-5; D is undetermined. Trimming cost V 3 bases and J 5 bases, with 13 bases left between them. Germline assignment: CDR1 SGHTA and CDR2 FQGTGA. The CDR3 totals 14 residues. This CDR3 is CASSFSGVGETQYF. The CDR3 nucleotides read TGTGCCAGCAGCTTTTCAGGCGTCGGCGAGACCCAGTACTTC. Drawing the rest from reference TRBV7-3 and TRBJ2-5, the complete variable domain is GAGVSQTPSNKVTEKGKYVELRCDPISGHTALYWYRQSLGQGPEFLIYFQGTGAADDSGLPNDRFFAVRPEGSVSTLKIQRTERGDSAVYLCASSFSGVGETQYFGPGTRLLVL.

The rearrangement links TRBV7-2 to TRBJ1-3; 7 positions agree with TRBD1. Losses at the gene ends were 2 bases for V and 3 bases for J; bases not matched to a gene: 4. This CDR3 comprises 15 residues. Germline-derived CDR1 and CDR2 are SGHTA and FQGNSA. CDR3 sequence: CASSLLGTVGNTIYF. For the CDR3, the DNA is TGTGCCAGCAGCTTACTAGGGACAGTTGGAAACACCATATATTTT. The entire variable domain, with the rest obtained from reference TRBV7-2 and TRBJ1-3, is as follows: GAGVSQSPSNKVTEKGKDVELRCDPISGHTALYWYRQSLGQGLEFLIYFQGNSAPDKSGLPSDRFSAERTGGSVSTLTIQRTQQEDSAVYLCASSLLGTVGNTIYFGEGSWLTVV.

In the case of this clonotype: One end of the junction is discordant with germline, which a read error may explain. CDR3 nucleotide sequence: TGTGCCATCAGTGAGTCGCTATACGAGCAGTGCTTC. Amino acids: CAISESLYEQCF. The rearrangement links TRBV10-3 to TRBJ2-7; D is unclear. Germline V lookup: CDR1 ENHRY, CDR2 SYGVKD. The CDR3 spans 12 residues.

A few counts support this clonotype. The rearrangement joins TRBV4-1 to TRBJ1-5; no firm D call. This CDR3 comprises 13 residues. In germline, CDR1 is MGHRA, CDR2 YSYEKL. Trimming removed 6 bases from V and 5 bases from J, with 11 bases in between. The CDR3: CASSGAGDQPQHF. The CDR3 nucleotides are TGCGCCAGCAGTGGAGCCGGGGATCAGCCCCAGCATTTT.

The chain couples TRBV7-9 to TRBJ2-7; D may be TRBD1 (5 bases). This CDR3 contains 16 residues. Germline CDR1 and CDR2: SEHNR and FQNEAQ (reference sequence). V was shortened by 3 bases and J by 0 bases, with 15 bases between the two germline ends. CDR3 sequence reads: CASSFKQVYSSYEQYF. For the CDR3, the DNA is TGTGCCAGCAGCTTTAAACAGGTCTATAGCTCCTACGAGCAGTACTTC.

The chain carries TRBV7-9 and TRBJ1-1, with D possibly matching TRBD1 (6 bases). Trimming stripped 5 bases from V and 1 base from J, with 17 bases between. The CDR3 extends over 16 amino acids. Germline CDR1 is SEHNR and CDR2 is FQNEAQ (reference sequence). The CDR3 DNA sequence: TGTGCCAGCAGCAGGGGGTCGGGAGGGGAGAACACTGAAGCTTTCTTT. This codes for CASSRGSGGENTEAFF.

The chain is built from TRBV10-2 and TRBJ2-1; tentatively, D is TRBD2 (5 bases). Deletions cut 0 bases from V and 0 bases from J, with 6 bases between. This CDR3 has 15 amino acids. Germline V gene data show CDR1 as WSHSY and CDR2 as SAAADI. The CDR3 here is CASSESGSSYNEQFF. The CDR3 DNA sequence: TGCGCCAGCAGTGAGTCAGGGAGCTCCTACAATGAGCAGTTCTTC.

This clonotype has just a few counts. A much larger clone differs by one base, so this may be a read error. The V gene is TRBV7-2, the J gene TRBJ1-1, with a possible D match to TRBD1 (5 bases). This CDR3 contains 13 residues. From germline, CDR1 is SGHTA and CDR2 FQGNSA. CDR3 region: CASNLAQGIEAFF. Here the CDR3 DNA reads TGTGCCAGCAACTTAGCGCAGGGTATTGAAGCTTTCTTT.

In DNA, the CDR3 is TGCGCCAGCAGCCAAGACGGAGGAGGGACCCTAGGGCCCCAGCATTTT. As protein: CASSQDGGGTLGPQHF. The genes are TRBV4-1 and TRBJ1-5; D is possibly TRBD1 (5 bases). V was cut by 0 bases and J by 9 bases, with 18 bases left in between. This CDR3 spans 16 amino acids. Germline assignment: CDR1 MGHRA and CDR2 YSYEKL.